Listed below are T cell receptor beta chains from one sample, sequenced in a study of radiotherapy plus CTLA-4 blockade in lung cancer. Libraries were prepared by immunoSEQ multiplex PCR; TCRdb keeps only in-frame clonotypes and omits some of them. Here the sample spans 43,000 or so clones, roughly four fifths being singletons. The sample here was peripheral blood, taken from a patient treated with radiotherapy plus ipilimumab. The origin of the receptors is a human donor with non-small cell lung cancer who had a complete response to radiotherapy plus ipilimumab. CDR3s include the opening cysteine and the closing phenylalanine or tryptophan. A D gene is named only where the DNA matches it firmly. The size field is filled for only some rows; it gives once, few, many or a size class.

j_gene: TRBJ2-5; v_gene: TRBV5-6; abundance: NA; d_gene: NA; CDR3aa: CASSLDRARTQYF; CDR3nt: TGTGCCAGCAGCTTGGACAGGGCGAGGACCCAGTACTTC
j_gene: TRBJ2-2; v_gene: TRBV7-3; abundance: NA; d_gene: TRBD2; CDR3aa: CASSPRLAGVGGNTGELFF; CDR3nt: TGTGCCAGCAGCCCCCGACTAGCGGGAGTTGGGGGGAACACCGGGGAGCTGTTTTTT
j_gene: TRBJ1-3; v_gene: TRBV6-1; abundance: NA; d_gene: TRBD1; CDR3aa: CASSEGPTGRYTIYF; CDR3nt: TGTGCCAGCAGTGAAGGACCGACAGGGCGGTACACCATATATTTT
j_gene: TRBJ1-5; v_gene: TRBV9; abundance: NA; d_gene: TRBD1; CDR3aa: CASSVGDRNQPQHF; CDR3nt: TGTGCCAGCAGCGTGGGGGACAGAAATCAGCCCCAGCATTTT
j_gene: TRBJ2-7; v_gene: TRBV7-9; abundance: NA; d_gene: NA; CDR3aa: CASSLGWAGSEQYF; CDR3nt: TGTGCCAGCAGCTTAGGGTGGGCAGGAAGCGAGCAGTACTTC
j_gene: TRBJ2-3; v_gene: TRBV7-9; abundance: NA; d_gene: NA; CDR3aa: CASSLVGRGHTDTQYF; CDR3nt: TGTGCCAGCAGCTTAGTAGGCAGGGGCCACACAGATACGCAGTATTTT
j_gene: TRBJ2-7; v_gene: TRBV10-1; abundance: NA; d_gene: TRBD2; CDR3aa: CASSYSIAGTYEQYF; CDR3nt: TGCGCCAGCAGTTACTCAATAGCGGGAACCTACGAGCAGTACTTC
j_gene: TRBJ2-7; v_gene: TRBV7-9; abundance: NA; d_gene: TRBD2; CDR3aa: CASSLGGGLAYEQYF; CDR3nt: TGTGCCAGCAGCTTAGGCGGGGGGCTCGCCTACGAGCAGTACTTC
j_gene: TRBJ1-1; v_gene: TRBV6-6; abundance: NA; d_gene: TRBD1; CDR3aa: CASSYGTGLNTEAFF; CDR3nt: TGTGCCAGCAGTTACGGGACAGGCTTGAACACTGAAGCTTTCTTT
j_gene: TRBJ2-5; v_gene: TRBV30; abundance: NA; d_gene: TRBD2; CDR3aa: CAWSSGGLGETQYF; CDR3nt: TGTGCCTGGAGTTCGGGGGGGCTGGGGGAGACCCAGTACTTC
j_gene: TRBJ1-5; v_gene: TRBV19; abundance: NA; d_gene: NA; CDR3aa: CASSITVNQPQHF; CDR3nt: TGTGCCAGTAGTATAACGGTAAATCAGCCCCAGCATTTT
j_gene: TRBJ1-1; v_gene: TRBV6-4; abundance: NA; d_gene: NA; CDR3aa: CASSVSVNTEAFF; CDR3nt: TGTGCCAGCAGTGTTTCGGTGAACACTGAAGCTTTCTTT
j_gene: TRBJ1-2; v_gene: TRBV6-1; abundance: NA; d_gene: TRBD1; CDR3aa: CASSEGWGQNYGYTF; CDR3nt: TGTGCCAGCAGTGAGGGTTGGGGACAGAACTATGGCTACACCTTC
j_gene: TRBJ2-3; v_gene: TRBV27; abundance: NA; d_gene: TRBD2; CDR3aa: CASSLAGGPDTQYF; CDR3nt: TGTGCCAGCAGTTTAGCGGGAGGGCCAGATACGCAGTATTTT
j_gene: TRBJ2-3; v_gene: TRBV7-2; abundance: NA; d_gene: NA; CDR3aa: CASSLASHTDTQYF; CDR3nt: TGTGCCAGCAGCTTAGCTAGCCACACAGATACGCAGTATTTT
j_gene: TRBJ2-1; v_gene: TRBV6-6; abundance: NA; d_gene: TRBD1; CDR3aa: CASSPSGGPYNEQFF; CDR3nt: TGTGCCAGCAGTCCGTCAGGGGGCCCCTACAATGAGCAGTTCTTC
j_gene: TRBJ2-7; v_gene: TRBV9; abundance: NA; d_gene: TRBD1; CDR3aa: CASSEKPDRGPTREQYF; CDR3nt: TGTGCCAGCAGCGAGAAACCGGACAGGGGACCAACGAGAGAGCAGTACTTC
j_gene: TRBJ2-3; v_gene: TRBV2; abundance: NA; d_gene: NA; CDR3aa: CASSARLARRDTQYF; CDR3nt: TGTGCCAGCAGTGCCAGGCTGGCTCGAAGGGATACGCAGTATTTT
j_gene: TRBJ1-1; v_gene: TRBV7-9; abundance: NA; d_gene: NA; CDR3aa: CASSLGAYTEAFF; CDR3nt: TGTGCCAGCAGCTTAGGGGCCTACACTGAAGCTTTCTTT
j_gene: TRBJ2-1; v_gene: TRBV28; abundance: NA; d_gene: TRBD2; CDR3aa: CASSAGLAGIYNEQFF; CDR3nt: TGTGCCAGCAGTGCCGGACTAGCGGGGATCTACAATGAGCAGTTCTTC
j_gene: TRBJ2-1; v_gene: TRBV11-2; abundance: NA; d_gene: TRBD2; CDR3aa: CASSLAGVSYNEQFF; CDR3nt: TGTGCCAGCAGCCTAGCGGGAGTGTCCTACAATGAGCAGTTCTTC
j_gene: TRBJ2-3; v_gene: TRBV18; abundance: NA; d_gene: TRBD2; CDR3aa: CASSRTSGRGTDTQYF; CDR3nt: TGTGCCAGCTCAAGGACTAGCGGGAGGGGAACAGATACGCAGTATTTT
j_gene: TRBJ2-1; v_gene: TRBV4-1; abundance: NA; d_gene: NA; CDR3aa: CASSRTHGENNEQFF; CDR3nt: TGCGCCAGCAGCCGCACACACGGGGAAAACAATGAGCAGTTCTTC
j_gene: TRBJ1-1; v_gene: TRBV4-1; abundance: few; d_gene: TRBD1; CDR3aa: CASSPAQGAAMTEAFF; CDR3nt: TGCGCCAGCAGCCCCGCGCAGGGGGCGGCAATGACTGAAGCTTTCTTT
j_gene: TRBJ1-1; v_gene: TRBV19; abundance: few; d_gene: NA; CDR3aa: CASSEPRGVNTEAFF; CDR3nt: TGTGCCAGTAGTGAACCCCGGGGGGTGAACACTGAAGCTTTCTTT
j_gene: TRBJ2-5; v_gene: TRBV20-1; abundance: NA; d_gene: TRBD1; CDR3aa: CSARVGTGEYF; CDR3nt: TGCAGTGCTAGAGTCGGGACAGGGGAGTACTTC
j_gene: TRBJ1-4; v_gene: TRBV5-1; abundance: NA; d_gene: NA; CDR3aa: CASSLDSLNEKLFF; CDR3nt: TGCGCCAGCAGCTTGGACAGCCTTAATGAAAAACTGTTTTTT
j_gene: TRBJ1-5; v_gene: TRBV2; abundance: NA; d_gene: NA; CDR3aa: CASSDRAGNQPQHF; CDR3nt: TGTGCCAGCAGTGACAGGGCGGGCAATCAGCCCCAGCATTTT
j_gene: TRBJ1-5; v_gene: TRBV27; abundance: NA; d_gene: TRBD1; CDR3aa: CASSARQGPTYNQPQHF; CDR3nt: TGTGCCAGCAGTGCCAGACAGGGCCCGACTTACAATCAGCCCCAGCATTTT
j_gene: TRBJ2-5; v_gene: TRBV9; abundance: NA; d_gene: TRBD2; CDR3aa: CASSARTSGGQETQYF; CDR3nt: TGTGCCAGCAGCGCCCGGACTTCGGGGGGCCAAGAGACCCAGTACTTC
j_gene: TRBJ1-4; v_gene: TRBV4-3; abundance: few; d_gene: NA; CDR3aa: CASSQDYTRAGNEKLFF; CDR3nt: TGCGCCAGCAGCCAGGATTACACGAGGGCGGGTAATGAAAAACTGTTTTTT
j_gene: TRBJ2-5; v_gene: TRBV6-5; abundance: NA; d_gene: NA; CDR3aa: CASAPAPGPQETQYF; CDR3nt: TGTGCCAGCGCGCCCGCCCCAGGCCCACAAGAGACCCAGTACTTC
j_gene: TRBJ2-1; v_gene: TRBV30; abundance: few; d_gene: TRBD2; CDR3aa: CAWRRGLAGGYEQFF; CDR3nt: TGTGCCTGGAGAAGGGGACTAGCGGGAGGCTATGAGCAGTTCTTC
j_gene: TRBJ1-5; v_gene: TRBV15; abundance: NA; d_gene: NA; CDR3aa: CATSRDSRGNQPQHF; CDR3nt: TGTGCCACCAGCAGAGATTCCAGGGGCAATCAGCCCCAGCATTTT
j_gene: TRBJ1-5; v_gene: TRBV29-1; abundance: NA; d_gene: NA; CDR3aa: CSVGGLNQPQHF; CDR3nt: TGCAGCGTTGGAGGGCTCAATCAGCCCCAGCATTTT
j_gene: TRBJ2-1; v_gene: TRBV18; abundance: NA; d_gene: TRBD2; CDR3aa: CASSPPERGGYGEQFF; CDR3nt: TGTGCCAGCTCACCACCTGAGCGGGGGGGTTACGGTGAGCAGTTCTTC
j_gene: TRBJ2-7; v_gene: TRBV6-6; abundance: NA; d_gene: NA; CDR3aa: CASSYRSSYEQYF; CDR3nt: TGTGCCAGCAGTTACAGGAGCTCCTACGAGCAGTACTTC
j_gene: TRBJ2-3; v_gene: TRBV18; abundance: NA; d_gene: TRBD2; CDR3aa: CASSPAGGFPDTQYF; CDR3nt: TGTGCCAGCTCGCCAGCGGGAGGGTTCCCAGATACGCAGTATTTT
j_gene: TRBJ1-2; v_gene: TRBV30; abundance: NA; d_gene: TRBD1; CDR3aa: CAWQGDRYGYTF; CDR3nt: TGTGCCTGGCAGGGGGATAGGTATGGCTACACCTTC
j_gene: TRBJ2-1; v_gene: TRBV7-2; abundance: NA; d_gene: NA; CDR3aa: CASSLVDLGGGGWFF; CDR3nt: TGTGCCAGCAGCTTAGTGGATCTGGGCGGAGGCGGCTGGTTCTTC
j_gene: TRBJ2-1; v_gene: TRBV18; abundance: once; d_gene: TRBD1; CDR3aa: CASSPRLDRGTNEQFF; CDR3nt: TGTGCCAGCTCCCCGAGACTGGACAGGGGGACCAATGAGCAGTTCTTC
j_gene: TRBJ2-1; v_gene: TRBV16; abundance: NA; d_gene: NA; CDR3aa: CASSQSLSGELYNEQFF; CDR3nt: TGTGCCAGCAGCCAATCCCTTTCCGGGGAACTCTACAATGAGCAGTTCTTC
j_gene: TRBJ1-4; v_gene: TRBV6-1; abundance: NA; d_gene: NA; CDR3aa: CASNREVNEKLFF; CDR3nt: TGTGCCAGCAATAGAGAAGTTAATGAAAAACTGTTTTTT
j_gene: TRBJ1-5; v_gene: TRBV2; abundance: once; d_gene: TRBD1; CDR3aa: CASSSGQGAQPQHF; CDR3nt: TGTGCCAGCAGCTCTGGACAGGGGGCCCAGCCCCAGCATTTT
j_gene: TRBJ2-7; v_gene: TRBV12-5; abundance: NA; d_gene: NA; CDR3aa: CASGLAVSYEQYF; CDR3nt: TGTGCTAGTGGTTTAGCTGTGTCCTACGAGCAGTACTTC
j_gene: TRBJ2-7; v_gene: TRBV7-8; abundance: NA; d_gene: NA; CDR3aa: CASSLVTGFVNSYEQYF; CDR3nt: TGTGCCAGCAGCTTAGTCACAGGGTTTGTCAACTCCTACGAGCAGTACTTC
j_gene: TRBJ1-5; v_gene: TRBV19; abundance: few; d_gene: NA; CDR3aa: CASSIVGGISNQPQHF; CDR3nt: TGTGCCAGTAGTATTGTAGGAGGTATTAGCAATCAGCCCCAGCATTTT
j_gene: TRBJ2-7; v_gene: TRBV5-1; abundance: NA; d_gene: TRBD1; CDR3aa: CASSQAGTAYEQYF; CDR3nt: TGCGCCAGCAGCCAGGCCGGGACAGCCTACGAGCAGTACTTC
j_gene: TRBJ2-6; v_gene: TRBV6-5; abundance: NA; d_gene: TRBD2; CDR3aa: CASSYSGGAGANVLTF; CDR3nt: TGTGCCAGCAGTTACTCGGGAGGGGCTGGGGCCAACGTCCTGACTTTC
j_gene: TRBJ1-1; v_gene: TRBV5-4; abundance: NA; d_gene: NA; CDR3aa: CASSLRYMNTEAFF; CDR3nt: TGTGCCAGCAGCTTGCGGTATATGAACACTGAAGCTTTCTTT
j_gene: TRBJ1-1; v_gene: TRBV30; abundance: NA; d_gene: TRBD1; CDR3aa: CAWSTGVTEAFF; CDR3nt: TGTGCCTGGAGTACAGGGGTGACTGAAGCTTTCTTT
j_gene: TRBJ1-6; v_gene: TRBV27; abundance: few; d_gene: TRBD1; CDR3aa: CASSGDRGDTLFYNSPLHF; CDR3nt: TGTGCCAGCAGTGGGGACAGGGGGGATACCTTGTTCTATAATTCACCCCTCCACTTT
j_gene: TRBJ2-2; v_gene: TRBV30; abundance: NA; d_gene: TRBD1; CDR3aa: CAWKGQGTTGELFF; CDR3nt: TGTGCCTGGAAGGGACAGGGAACCACCGGGGAGCTGTTTTTT
j_gene: TRBJ2-7; v_gene: TRBV7-6; abundance: NA; d_gene: TRBD2; CDR3aa: CASSPEAGGGYEQYF; CDR3nt: TGTGCCAGCAGCCCAGAGGCGGGAGGTGGGTACGAGCAGTACTTC